This entry features one T cell receptor beta chain sequence. Which antigen it targets is not known. With a much larger clone just one base away, this may be a read error. These data are taken from a study of T cells in Graves' hyperthyroidism and ophthalmopathy (dated by TCRdb to the late 2010s). About the full investigation: Peripheral blood was collected at initial diagnosis, before any treatment. TCR V-J signatures able to tell the groups apart were searched for in a discovery cohort of more than 90 patients, of whom under 45 had Graves' ophthalmopathy and about 60 had stable Graves' hyperthyroidism. An independent validation cohort of about 19 hyperthyroidism patients and 15 or so patients who later progressed to ophthalmopathy tested prospective prediction of ophthalmopathy. For training and testing, the 100 patients in the discovery cohort were randomly divided in a 7:3 ratio. The study also compared thyroid tissue and blood T-cell repertoires from five or six Graves' hyperthyroidism patients. Following sampling, methimazole starting at 30 mg daily was given to hyperthyroidism patients, and high-dose intravenous methylprednisolone was given to ophthalmopathy patients. The paper describes TCR Vbeta CDR3 sequencing of 135 peripheral blood samples, made up of 43 ophthalmopathy patients, more than 70 hyperthyroidism patients and some 17 progressor patients. Overall study outcomes, separate from this receptor: In cross-validation, a model built on a 13 V-J signature told ophthalmopathy apart from stable hyperthyroidism with 87.88% sensitivity and around 84% specificity, and in testing the same model reached 80%/75%. In validation, the model predicted progression to ophthalmopathy a median of 6.5 months before onset, with approximately 68% sensitivity and 72.22% specificity. Sample size was not statistically predetermined, and investigators were not blinded to group allocation. Most expanded thyroid clonotypes (frequency above 0.001) were also found in blood, which suggests that blood repertoires may mirror thyroid immune responses.

The CDR1 and CDR2 encoded by the germline V gene are SNHLY and FYNNEI. V loses 3 bases of germline sequence and J loses 3 bases, and the interval between the two ends is 17 bases. Including the terminal cysteine and phenylalanine, the CDR3 comprises 16 residues. CDR3 DNA only is kept here, 48 bases in frame from base 1. Moderately to severely active disease, a Clinical Activity Score of at least 3, a NOSPECS grade of at least 4, and a duration under 3 months were present in ophthalmopathy patients. Patients with uncontrolled infections, other autoimmune diseases, pregnancy or lactation were excluded. Diagnoses were based on clinical symptoms, serum thyroxine and TRAb, thyroid ultrasound and orbital computed tomography. PBMCs were isolated from 10 ml of fresh peripheral blood by Ficoll-Paque density gradient centrifugation. Total RNA was extracted with Trizol reagent, and quality was checked on an Agilent 2100 Bioanalyzer.

The TCR beta CDR3 regions were amplified from the RNA transcripts. A first-round RT-PCR of the TCR CDR3 used the HTBI primer set with the Qiagen OneStep RT-PCR kit. A second multiplex PCR round built the libraries, followed by size selection and purification. Libraries were sequenced paired-end with 100 bp reads on an Illumina HiSeq2000. The authors processed their data as follows. SOAPnuke was used to process the raw data, with reads discarded if the reads contained adapters or uncalled bases, had a mean Phred below 15, or lacked an exact constant-primer or identifier match. COPE v1.2.5 was used to merge high-quality paired reads, and clonotypes were defined as unique nucleotide sequences. MiTCR v1.1 was used to align clonotypes to the IMGT TRBV, TRBD and TRBJ reference segments. Analysis was restricted to V-J combinations with a frequency above 0.0001, which covered about 99% of repertoires. A TCS score was defined as the ratio between F50 (clonal expansion) and ExV (chaos), using BLOSUM62-based TCRdist between CDR3 peptides within each V-J. Welch's t-statistics and random forest reduced approximately 520 V-J features to fewer than 15, which were used in a naive Bayes classifier (R e1071). TCRdb reprocessing: public reads trimmed at Q25 with fastp, clones called with MiXCR, in-frame beta chains kept. Rows matching on CDR3 protein sequence are summarized as one entry with the most common DNA and genes. The V and J calls reflect TCRdb's pipeline rather than the authors' work. The sample yields 360,000 or so distinct CDR3 sequences; about 16% were counted once. Approximately 20% of the sample comes from the top ten.

The clonotype was recovered from a woman in her sixties or seventies with Graves' ophthalmopathy. The sequence links TRBV2 to TRBJ1-1; the D gene is perhaps TRBD1, on 5 matching bases. Sequencing input: blood. The nucleotides are TGTGCCAGCAGTGAGATTATGACAGATTTGGACACTGAAGCTTTCTTT. Translated, it reads CASSEIMTDLDTEAFF.